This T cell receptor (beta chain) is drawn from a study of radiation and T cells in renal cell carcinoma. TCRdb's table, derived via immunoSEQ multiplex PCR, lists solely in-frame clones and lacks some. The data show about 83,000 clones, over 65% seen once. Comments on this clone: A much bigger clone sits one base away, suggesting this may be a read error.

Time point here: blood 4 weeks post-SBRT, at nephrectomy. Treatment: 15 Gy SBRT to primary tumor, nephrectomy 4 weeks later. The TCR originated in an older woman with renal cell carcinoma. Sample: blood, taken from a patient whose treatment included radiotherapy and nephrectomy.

In DNA form, the CDR3 reads TGTGCCAGTAGTATATTGGTAAACACTGAAGCTCTCTTT. This gives the protein CASSILVNTEALF. The V gene is TRBV19, the J gene TRBJ1-1, with no clear D. Germline CDR1 and CDR2: LNHDA and SQIVND (reference sequence). The CDR3 spans 13 residues.